A single sample gave rise to the 10 T cell receptor beta chains below, sequenced in a study of blood T cell repertoires in COVID-19. The data were produced by immunoSEQ multiplex PCR, yet TCRdb's version contains in-frame clones alone and is incomplete. The data contain tens of thousands of clones, approximately 94% of them seen just once; the ten biggest clones take up 0.3% to 0.4%. Sample: peripheral blood. The receptors come from a man between 45 and 60 years old with COVID-19, enrolled during active disease.

The genes are TRBV6-2 or TRBV6-3 and TRBJ2-7; 11 bases are shared with TRBD2. The V segment lost 0 bases and the J segment 3 bases; nucleotides outside the gene matches: 7. The CDR3 is made up of 17 amino acids. Germline CDR1 reads MNHEY; CDR2 reads SVGEGT. The CDR3 bases are TGTGCCAGCAGTTACTCCTTAGCGGGAGGGCCGAACTACGAGCAGTACTTC. It encodes CASSYSLAGGPNYEQYF.

This chain uses TRBV7-2 with TRBJ2-7; 8 positions agree with TRBD2. CDR3 length: 15 amino acids. Germline CDR1 reads SGHTA; CDR2 reads FQGNSA. V lost 6 bases to trimming and J lost 2 bases; unmatched junction nucleotides: 9. This chain's CDR3 is CASRNSGTSAYEQYF. The CDR3 DNA sequence: TGTGCCAGCAGGAACTCCGGGACTAGTGCCTACGAGCAGTACTTC.

This chain uses TRBV5-1 with TRBJ1-2; 10 positions agree with TRBD1. Looked up from germline, CDR1 is SGHRS and CDR2 is YFSETQ. V trimming: 2 bases; J trimming: 8 bases; junction bases outside the gene matches: 18. CDR3 length: 18 residues. CDR3 bases: TGCGCCAGCAGCTTCACCGGGACAGGGGATATAGGGCCGTGGGGCTACACCTTC. Amino acids: CASSFTGTGDIGPWGYTF.

V gene TRBV6-5 combines with J gene TRBJ2-3; no reliable D call. There are 14 residues in the CDR3. The V gene's germline CDR1 is MNHEY and CDR2 SVGAGI. V lost 2 bases and J 6 bases, leaving 12 bases between the germline ends. The CDR3 reads CASSYGLPADTQYF. The DNA of the CDR3 is TGTGCCAGCAGTTACGGCCTCCCCGCCGATACGCAGTATTTT.

The chain joins TRBV29-1 to TRBJ2-2, with TRBD2 matching 7 bases. Germline values: CDR1 SQVTM, CDR2 ANQGSEA. Trimming removed 3 bases from V and 5 bases from J; junction bases left unmatched: 12. This CDR3 comprises 16 residues. CDR3 residues: CSVELASGRLTGELFF. DNA of the CDR3: TGCAGCGTTGAGTTGGCTAGCGGTAGACTTACCGGGGAGCTGTTTTTT.

The V call is TRBV7-9, the J call TRBJ2-7; D remains ambiguous. The CDR3 covers 11 residues. Trimming stripped 4 bases from V and 4 bases from J, with 5 bases between. Germline CDR1 and CDR2: SEHNR and FQNEAQ (reference sequence). The CDR3, as DNA: TGTGCCAGCAGCTACTTATACGAGCAGTACTTC. Its translation is CASSYLYEQYF.

The rearrangement links TRBV29-1 to TRBJ2-1; a weak D match, TRBD1 (7 bases). Germline V CDR1 and CDR2: SQVTM, ANQGSEA. The CDR3 totals 16 residues. V lost 6 bases and J 0 bases, leaving 18 bases between the germline ends. Here the CDR3 DNA reads TGCAGCGTGACTAGACCAGGGGGGTTCTCCTACAATGAGCAGTTCTTC. Translation: CSVTRPGGFSYNEQFF.

This sequence joins TRBV18 and TRBJ1-5; D remains unclear. Looked up from germline, CDR1 is KGHSH and CDR2 is LQKENI. V was clipped by 5 bases and J by 2 bases, with 7 bases between them. This CDR3 spans 13 amino acids. CDR3 protein: CASSEAGNQPQHF. The CDR3 region has the DNA TGTGCCAGCTCAGAAGCGGGCAATCAGCCCCAGCATTTT.

The chain carries TRBV24-1 and TRBJ2-1; tentative D call: TRBD1 (6 bases). Germline V CDR1 and CDR2: KGHDR, SFDVKD. The CDR3 consists of 16 residues. Trimming left V 0 bases short and J 3 bases short, with 11 bases between. The CDR3 region is CATSDLTPTGYNEQFF. DNA of the CDR3: TGTGCCACCAGTGATTTGACCCCGACAGGCTACAATGAGCAGTTCTTC.

The V gene is TRBV27, the J gene TRBJ2-1; TRBD2 agrees at 9 bases. This CDR3 is 15 amino acids long. Germline CDR1 and CDR2: MNHEY and SMNVEV (reference sequence). Germline trimming cut 4 bases from V and 8 bases from J; bases unmatched to any gene: 9. The CDR3 DNA is TGTGCCAGCAGTTCCCTAGCGGGATCCCGGGATGAGCAGTTCTTC. Its protein product is CASSSLAGSRDEQFF.